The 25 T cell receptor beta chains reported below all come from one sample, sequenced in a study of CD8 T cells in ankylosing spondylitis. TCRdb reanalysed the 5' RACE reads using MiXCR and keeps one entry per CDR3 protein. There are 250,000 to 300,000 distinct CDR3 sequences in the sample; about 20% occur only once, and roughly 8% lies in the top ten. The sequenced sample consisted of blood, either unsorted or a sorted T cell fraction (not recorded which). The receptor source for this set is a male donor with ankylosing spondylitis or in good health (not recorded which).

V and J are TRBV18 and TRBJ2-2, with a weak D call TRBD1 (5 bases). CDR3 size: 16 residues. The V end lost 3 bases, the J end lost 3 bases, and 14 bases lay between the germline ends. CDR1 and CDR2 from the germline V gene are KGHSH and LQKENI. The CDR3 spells CASSPRTQADTGELFF. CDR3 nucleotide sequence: TGTGCCAGCTCACCTCGGACACAGGCAGACACCGGGGAGCTGTTTTTT.

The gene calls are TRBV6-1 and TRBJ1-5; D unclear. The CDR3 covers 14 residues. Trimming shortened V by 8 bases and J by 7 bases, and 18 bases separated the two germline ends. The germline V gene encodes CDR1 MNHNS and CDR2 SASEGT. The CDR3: CASHSGGGEQPQHF. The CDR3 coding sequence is TGTGCCAGCCATTCGGGTGGTGGGGAGCAGCCCCAGCATTTT.

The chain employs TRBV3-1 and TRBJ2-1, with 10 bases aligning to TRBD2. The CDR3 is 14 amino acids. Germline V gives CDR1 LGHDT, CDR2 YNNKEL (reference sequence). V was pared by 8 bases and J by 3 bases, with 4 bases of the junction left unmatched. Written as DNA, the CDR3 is TGTGCCAGCGCCAGCGGGAGGGACTACAATGAGCAGTTCTTC. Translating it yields CASASGRDYNEQFF.

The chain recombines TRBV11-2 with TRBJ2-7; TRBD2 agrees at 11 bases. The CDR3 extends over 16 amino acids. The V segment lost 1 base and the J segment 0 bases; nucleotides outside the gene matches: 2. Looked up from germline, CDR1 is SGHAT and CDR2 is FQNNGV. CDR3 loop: CASSLGGTSGSYEQYV. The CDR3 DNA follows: TGTGCCAGCAGCTTAGGGGGGACTAGCGGCTCCTACGAGCAGTACGTC.

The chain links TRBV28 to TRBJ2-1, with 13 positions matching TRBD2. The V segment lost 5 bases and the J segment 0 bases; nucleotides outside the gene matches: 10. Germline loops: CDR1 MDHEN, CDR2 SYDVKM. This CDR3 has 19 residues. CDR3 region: CASSPGLAGVLSSYNEQFF. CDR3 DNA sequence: TGTGCCAGCAGTCCAGGACTAGCGGGGGTCCTGAGCTCCTACAATGAGCAGTTCTTC.

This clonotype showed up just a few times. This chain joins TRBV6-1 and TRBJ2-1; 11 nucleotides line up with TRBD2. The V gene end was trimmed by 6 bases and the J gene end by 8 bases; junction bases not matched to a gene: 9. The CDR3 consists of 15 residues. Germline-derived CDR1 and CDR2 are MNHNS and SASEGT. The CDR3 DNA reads TGTGCCAGCAGCCGAAATAGCGGGAGGGGGGATGAGCAGTTCTTC. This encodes CASSRNSGRGDEQFF.

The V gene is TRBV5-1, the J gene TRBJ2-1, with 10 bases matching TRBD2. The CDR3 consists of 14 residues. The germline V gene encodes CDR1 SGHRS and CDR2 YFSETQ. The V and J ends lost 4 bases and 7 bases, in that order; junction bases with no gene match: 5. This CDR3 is CASSRSGGANEQFF. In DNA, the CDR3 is TGCGCCAGCAGCAGGAGCGGGGGGGCGAATGAGCAGTTCTTC.

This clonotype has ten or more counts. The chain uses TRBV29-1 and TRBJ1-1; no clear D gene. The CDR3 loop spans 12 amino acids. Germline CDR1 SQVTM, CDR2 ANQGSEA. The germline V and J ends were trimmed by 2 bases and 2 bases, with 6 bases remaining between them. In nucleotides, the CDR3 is TGCAGCGTTGAAAGACCCAACACTGAAGCTTTCTTT. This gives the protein CSVERPNTEAFF.

CDR3 coding DNA: TGTGCCAGCAGCTTAGGGCCAGCGGGGGGAAGAGAAAAACTGTTTTTT. Protein: CASSLGPAGGREKLFF. The chain joins TRBV7-2 to TRBJ1-4, with D maybe TRBD1 (5 bases). Trimming stripped 1 base from V and 8 bases from J, with 17 bases between. Germline assignment: CDR1 SGHTA and CDR2 FQGNSA. This CDR3 contains 16 residues.

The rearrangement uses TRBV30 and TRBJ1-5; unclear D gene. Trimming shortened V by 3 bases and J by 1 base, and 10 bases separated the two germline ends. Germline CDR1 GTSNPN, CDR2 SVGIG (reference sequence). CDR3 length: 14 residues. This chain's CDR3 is CAWSHKGSNQPQHF. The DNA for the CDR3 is TGTGCCTGGAGCCATAAAGGGAGCAATCAGCCCCAGCATTTT.

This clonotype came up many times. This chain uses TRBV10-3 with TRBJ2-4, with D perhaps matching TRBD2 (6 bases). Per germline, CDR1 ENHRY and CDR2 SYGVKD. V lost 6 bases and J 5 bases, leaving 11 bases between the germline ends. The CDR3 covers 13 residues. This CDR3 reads CAIRREGENIQYF. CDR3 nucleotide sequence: TGTGCCATCAGGCGGGAAGGGGAAAACATTCAGTACTTC.

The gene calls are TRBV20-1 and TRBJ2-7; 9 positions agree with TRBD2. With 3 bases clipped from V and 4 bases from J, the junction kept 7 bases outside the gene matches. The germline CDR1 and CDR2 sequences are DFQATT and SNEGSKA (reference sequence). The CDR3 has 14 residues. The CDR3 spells CSASGLAGKYEQYV. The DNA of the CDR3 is TGCAGTGCTAGTGGTCTAGCGGGAAAGTACGAGCAGTACGTC.

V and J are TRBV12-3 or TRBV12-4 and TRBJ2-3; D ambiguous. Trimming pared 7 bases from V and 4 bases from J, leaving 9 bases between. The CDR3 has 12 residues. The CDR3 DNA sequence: TGTGCCAGCAATAGCAGGCCAGATACGCAGTATTTT. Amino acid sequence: CASNSRPDTQYF.

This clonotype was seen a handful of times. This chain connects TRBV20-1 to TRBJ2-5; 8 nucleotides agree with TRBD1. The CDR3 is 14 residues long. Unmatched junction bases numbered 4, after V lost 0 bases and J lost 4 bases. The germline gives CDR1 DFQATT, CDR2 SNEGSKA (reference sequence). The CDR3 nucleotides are TGCAGTGCTAGAGATCCAGGGGGCCGAGAGACCCAGTACTTC. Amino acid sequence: CSARDPGGRETQYF.

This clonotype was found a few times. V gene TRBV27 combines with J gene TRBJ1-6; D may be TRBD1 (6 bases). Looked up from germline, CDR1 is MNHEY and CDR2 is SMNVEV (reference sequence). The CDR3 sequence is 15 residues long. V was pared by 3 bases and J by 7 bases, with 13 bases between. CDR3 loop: CASSFAGVQNSPLHF. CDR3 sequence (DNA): TGTGCCAGCAGTTTCGCAGGGGTTCAAAATTCACCCCTCCACTTT.

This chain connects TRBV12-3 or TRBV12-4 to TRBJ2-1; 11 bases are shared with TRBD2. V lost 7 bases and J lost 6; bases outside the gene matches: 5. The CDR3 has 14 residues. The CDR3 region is CASNSGRGPNEQFF. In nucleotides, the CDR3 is TGTGCCAGCAATAGCGGGAGGGGCCCCAATGAGCAGTTCTTC.

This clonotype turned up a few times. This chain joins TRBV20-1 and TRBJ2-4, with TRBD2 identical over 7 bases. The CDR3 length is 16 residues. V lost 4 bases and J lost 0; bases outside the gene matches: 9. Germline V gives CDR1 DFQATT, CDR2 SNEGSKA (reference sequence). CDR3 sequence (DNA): TGCAGTGCTACCTGGCTAGCGGCAATAGCCAAAAACATTCAGTACTTC. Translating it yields CSATWLAAIAKNIQYF.

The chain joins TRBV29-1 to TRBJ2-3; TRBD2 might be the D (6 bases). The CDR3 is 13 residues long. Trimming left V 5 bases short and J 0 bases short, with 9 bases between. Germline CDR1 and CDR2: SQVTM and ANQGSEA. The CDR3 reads CSVNSGSTDTQYF. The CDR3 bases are TGCAGCGTTAATAGCGGAAGCACAGATACGCAGTATTTT.

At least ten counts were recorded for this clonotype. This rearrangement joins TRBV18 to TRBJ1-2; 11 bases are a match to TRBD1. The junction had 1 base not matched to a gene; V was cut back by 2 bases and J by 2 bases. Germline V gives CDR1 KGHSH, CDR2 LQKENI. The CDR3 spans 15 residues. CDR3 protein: CASSPGQGANYGYTF. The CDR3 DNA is TGTGCCAGCTCACCAGGACAGGGGGCGAACTATGGCTACACCTTC.

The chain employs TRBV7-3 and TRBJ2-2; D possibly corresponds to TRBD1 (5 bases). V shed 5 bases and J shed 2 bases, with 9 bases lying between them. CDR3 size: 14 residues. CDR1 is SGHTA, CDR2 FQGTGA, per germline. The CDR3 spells CASSTDSNTGELFF. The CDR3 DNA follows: TGTGCCAGCAGCACTGACAGCAACACCGGGGAGCTGTTTTTT.

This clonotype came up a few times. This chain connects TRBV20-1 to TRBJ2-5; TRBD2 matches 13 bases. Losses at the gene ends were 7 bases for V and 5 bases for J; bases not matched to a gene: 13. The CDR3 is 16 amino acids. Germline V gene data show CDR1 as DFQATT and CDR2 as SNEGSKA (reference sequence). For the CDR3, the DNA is TGCAGTGGAGCCCTCGGACTAGCGGGAGTAGGGGAGACCCAGTACTTC. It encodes CSGALGLAGVGETQYF.

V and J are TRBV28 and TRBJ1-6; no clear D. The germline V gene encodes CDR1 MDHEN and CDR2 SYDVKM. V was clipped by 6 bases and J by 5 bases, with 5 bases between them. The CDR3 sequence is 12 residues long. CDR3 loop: CASRLNNSPLHF. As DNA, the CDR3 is TGTGCCAGCAGGCTAAATAATTCACCCCTCCACTTT.

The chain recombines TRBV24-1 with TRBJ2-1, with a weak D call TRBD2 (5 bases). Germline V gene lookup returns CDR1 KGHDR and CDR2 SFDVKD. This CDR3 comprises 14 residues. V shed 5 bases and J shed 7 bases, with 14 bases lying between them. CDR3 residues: CATSVRTAGNEQFF. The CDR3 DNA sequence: TGTGCCACCAGTGTCCGGACTGCGGGTAATGAGCAGTTCTTC.

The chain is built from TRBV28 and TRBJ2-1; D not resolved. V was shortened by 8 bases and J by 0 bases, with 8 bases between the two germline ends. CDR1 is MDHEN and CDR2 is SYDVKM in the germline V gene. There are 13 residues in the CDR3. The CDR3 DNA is TGTGCCAGCGAGGCGGCCTCCTACAATGAGCAGTTCTTC. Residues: CASEAASYNEQFF.

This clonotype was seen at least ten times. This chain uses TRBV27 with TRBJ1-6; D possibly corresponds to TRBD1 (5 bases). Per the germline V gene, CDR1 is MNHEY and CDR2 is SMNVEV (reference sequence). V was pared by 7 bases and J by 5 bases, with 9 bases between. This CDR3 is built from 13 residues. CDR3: CASNWGNNSPLHF. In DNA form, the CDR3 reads TGTGCCAGCAACTGGGGGAATAATTCACCCCTCCACTTT.